This entry lists 31 T cell receptor beta chains sequenced from one sample in a study of regulatory T cells in long-lasting Graves disease. Building of the TCR beta libraries involved iRepertoire HTBI primers and Arm-PCR of CDR3 regions. TCRdb reprocessed the multiplex PCR reads with MiXCR, giving one entry per CDR3 protein. The top ten clones hold about 12% of a sample with roughly 500,000 distinct CDR3 sequences, under 25% of them seen once. The time point is: persistent/refractory GD, antithyroid drugs over 5 years with positive TRAb. PBMC RNA was the source of the TCR library. This sample comprised peripheral blood mononuclear cells (PBMCs), obtained when the disease was refractory, from a patient treated with antithyroid drugs. Receptor source: a female donor with Graves disease.

The genes are TRBV10-3 and TRBJ2-7; tentatively, D is TRBD1 or TRBD2 (5 bases each). Germline CDR1 and CDR2: ENHRY and SYGVKD. V lost 4 bases, J lost 1 base, and 8 bases lay in between. The CDR3 loop spans 13 amino acids. CDR3 in amino acids: CAISGGTSYEQYF. In DNA form, the CDR3 reads TGTGCCATCAGTGGAGGGACGTCCTACGAGCAGTACTTC.

This clonotype showed up many times. This chain uses TRBV28 with TRBJ2-5, with D maybe TRBD2 (5 bases). Germline CDR1 is MDHEN and CDR2 is SYDVKM. The CDR3 consists of 11 residues. Trimming took off 5 bases at V and 8 bases at J, with 9 bases between the two ends. The CDR3 here is CASSPRGTQYF. The DNA for the CDR3 is TGTGCCAGCAGTCCCCGGGGAACCCAGTACTTC.

A few counts support this clonotype. V is TRBV6-1 and J is TRBJ2-1, with 10 nucleotides matching TRBD2. CDR1 is MNHNS, CDR2 SASEGT, per germline. The CDR3 covers 15 residues. Trimming took 6 bases from V and 1 from J; bases not matched to a gene: 3. CDR3 DNA: TGTGCCAGCAGACCGGGACTAGCGTCCTACAATGAGCAGTTCTTC. Translating it yields CASRPGLASYNEQFF.

Many counts were recorded for this clonotype. One end of the junction does not line up with germline, which may come from a read error. The V gene is TRBV28, the J gene TRBJ1-3; D ambiguous. CDR3 length equals 11 residues. The V gene's germline CDR1 is MDHEN and CDR2 SYDVKM. The CDR3 sequence is CASSTSGRWNF. CDR3 nucleotide sequence: TGTGCCAGCAGTACATCCGGGCGGTGGAATTTT.

The V gene is TRBV11-2, the J gene TRBJ2-7, with 9 bases lining up with TRBD2. CDR1 is SGHAT and CDR2 is FQNNGV in the germline V gene. Germline trimming cut 3 bases from V and 6 bases from J; bases unmatched to any gene: 9. The length of the CDR3 is 15 residues. DNA of the CDR3: TGTGCCAGCAGCTTCGCCGGGACTAGCCGGGGCGAGCAGTACTTC. Protein sequence: CASSFAGTSRGEQYF.

The chain joins TRBV7-3 to TRBJ2-2; tentative D call: TRBD2 (5 bases). V was trimmed by 2 bases and J by 5 bases, leaving 9 bases between them. The CDR3 spans 14 residues. Per germline, CDR1 SGHTA and CDR2 FQGTGA. The CDR3 region has the DNA TGTGCCAGCAGCTTAGGTTCGGGAACCGGGGAGCTGTTTTTT. It yields the protein CASSLGSGTGELFF.

This clonotype was observed a handful of times. CDR3 sequence: CASSRPTSGLAYEQYF. Here the CDR3 DNA reads TGTGCCAGCAGCCGCCCCACTAGCGGGCTCGCCTACGAGCAGTACTTC. The rearrangement uses TRBV7-2 and TRBJ2-7; 9 positions match TRBD2. Germline trimming cut 5 bases from V and 2 bases from J; bases unmatched to any gene: 10. Germline CDR1 is SGHTA and CDR2 is FQGNSA. The CDR3 spans 16 residues.

This chain joins TRBV7-9 and TRBJ2-7; D gene unclear. The V gene's germline CDR1 is SEHNR and CDR2 FQNEAQ (reference sequence). The ends were cut back, 3 bases at V and 3 bases at J, with 12 bases in the middle. The CDR3 length is 14 residues. This CDR3 is CASSFRKDGYEQYF. The CDR3 DNA reads TGTGCCAGCAGCTTTAGAAAGGACGGCTACGAGCAGTACTTC. The full variable domain, in which reference TRBV7-9 and TRBJ2-7 provide the parts outside the CDR3, is DTGVSQNPRHKITKRGQNVTFRCDPISEHNRLYWYRQTLGQGPEFLTYFQNEAQLEKSRLLSDRFSAERPKGSFSTLEIQRTEQGDSAMYLCASSFRKDGYEQYFGPGTRLTVT.

The rearrangement links TRBV28 to TRBJ2-7; TRBD1 aligns across 7 bases. The CDR3 consists of 17 residues. Germline V CDR1 and CDR2: MDHEN, SYDVKM. Unmatched junction bases numbered 15, after V lost 5 bases and J lost 2 bases. CDR3 amino acids: CASSDSRGLSPTYEQYF. The CDR3 DNA reads TGTGCCAGCAGTGACTCGAGGGGGCTTAGTCCTACCTACGAGCAGTACTTC.

This clonotype was counted between two and nine times. This sequence joins TRBV2 and TRBJ2-3; 7 bases are a match to TRBD1. With 8 bases clipped from V and 0 bases from J, the junction kept 8 bases outside the gene matches. Germline V gene sequence: CDR1 SNHLY, CDR2 FYNNEI. The CDR3 is made up of 15 amino acids. Here the CDR3 DNA reads TGTGCCAGCCATATTGACAGGGCTAGCACAGATACGCAGTATTTT. Protein sequence: CASHIDRASTDTQYF.

The V gene is TRBV28, the J gene TRBJ2-1, with 7 nucleotides matching TRBD1. After removal of 3 bases from V and 4 bases from J, the junction contained 0 bases not matched to a gene. Germline V gene lookup returns CDR1 MDHEN and CDR2 SYDVKM. There are 13 residues in the CDR3. CDR3 residues: CASSLDRYNEQFF. CDR3 nucleotide sequence: TGTGCCAGCAGTTTGGACAGGTACAATGAGCAGTTCTTC.

The chain joins TRBV4-1 to TRBJ1-4; D possibly corresponds to TRBD1 (6 bases). The V gene's germline CDR1 is MGHRA and CDR2 YSYEKL. Trimming shortened V by 6 bases and J by 5 bases, and 16 bases separated the two germline ends. This CDR3 is built from 15 residues. Here the CDR3 reads CASRLTGSRNEKLFF. The CDR3 coding sequence is TGCGCCAGCAGACTTACAGGGAGTAGAAATGAAAAACTGTTTTTT.

CDR3 sequence (DNA): TGTGCCAGCAGCTGGGTTGATACGCAGTATTTT. The encoded protein is CASSWVDTQYF. The gene calls are TRBV6-1 and TRBJ2-3, with D uncertain. The CDR3 sequence is 11 residues long. V was cut by 6 bases and J by 6 bases, with 7 bases left in between. Looked up from germline, CDR1 is MNHNS and CDR2 is SASEGT.

There are many counts of this clonotype. This chain connects TRBV2 to TRBJ1-5; D not certain. CDR1 and CDR2 (germline): SNHLY, FYNNEI. CDR3 size: 17 residues. V was trimmed by 1 base and J by 3 bases, leaving 16 bases between them. CDR3 sequence reads: CASSEVLTERYNQPQHF. The CDR3, as DNA: TGTGCCAGCAGTGAAGTTTTGACGGAGCGGTACAATCAGCCCCAGCATTTT.

The chain uses TRBV20-1 and TRBJ2-5, with TRBD1 as a possible D gene (6 bases). Per germline, CDR1 DFQATT and CDR2 SNEGSKA (reference sequence). The CDR3 contains 15 residues. Trimming left V 4 bases short and J 4 bases short, with 19 bases between. The CDR3 DNA is TGCAGTGCTACCAGGTACAGGGAAGGAGGAGAGACCCAGTACTTC. This gives the protein CSATRYREGGETQYF.

This clonotype has a handful of counts. The chain links TRBV19 to TRBJ1-5, with 9 nucleotides matching TRBD1. With 9 bases clipped from V and 4 bases from J, the junction kept 4 bases outside the gene matches. The length of the CDR3 is 13 residues. The germline CDR1 and CDR2 sequences are LNHDA and SQIVND (reference sequence). CDR3 protein: CASRDRVNQPQHF. The DNA for the CDR3 is TGTGCCAGCCGGGACAGGGTAAATCAGCCCCAGCATTTT. The variable domain in full, completed from reference TRBV19 and TRBJ1-5, reads DGGITQSPKYLFRKEGQNVTLSCEQNLNHDAMYWYRQDPGQGLRLIYYSQIVNDFQKGDIAEGYSVSREKKESFPLTVTSAQKNPTAFYLCASRDRVNQPQHFGDGTRLSIL.

Concerning this clonotype itself: This sequence may be a read error, since a much larger clone differs from it by one base. This CDR3 is missing its conserved last phenylalanine or tryptophan, likely due to a read error. The rearrangement links TRBV5-1 to TRBJ1-2, with D unclear. This CDR3 is built from 15 residues. V was shortened by 0 bases and J by 3 bases, with 12 bases between the two germline ends. Germline CDR1 reads SGHRS; CDR2 reads YFSETQ. CDR3 sequence: CASSLDEGRDYGYTL. CDR3 DNA sequence: TGCGCCAGCAGCTTGGATGAAGGACGGGACTATGGCTACACCCTC.

Comment on this clonotype: It may be a read error: a sequence one base away is much more abundant. J is TRBJ1-1 and V is TRBV7-8; weak D call: TRBD1 (5 bases). The germline CDR1 and CDR2 sequences are SGHVS and FQNEAQ. This CDR3 has 13 amino acids. V was trimmed by 5 bases and J by 12 bases, leaving 19 bases between them. CDR3 DNA sequence: TGTGCCAGCAGCCCTGTGGGGCGGGGGGGGTCTTTCTTT. Translating gives CASSPVGRGGSFF.

This clonotype was recorded at least ten times. J is TRBJ2-7 and V is TRBV28; D is perhaps TRBD1 or TRBD2 (6 bases each). Germline CDR1 is MDHEN and CDR2 is SYDVKM. This CDR3 region has 14 residues. Trimming cost V 5 bases and J 3 bases, with 14 bases left between them. This chain's CDR3 is CASSTGTVVYEQYF. In DNA, the CDR3 is TGTGCCAGCAGTACAGGGACTGTAGTCTACGAGCAGTACTTC.

J is TRBJ1-1 and V is TRBV10-3; D remains ambiguous. Per the germline V gene, CDR1 is ENHRY and CDR2 is SYGVKD. CDR3 length equals 13 residues. V dropped 7 bases and J dropped 0 bases, with 9 bases sitting between them. This CDR3 is CAIKGSMNTEAFF. DNA for the CDR3: TGTGCCATCAAAGGAAGCATGAACACTGAAGCTTTCTTT.

For this clonotype: It differs at one base from a far larger clone, so likely a read error. The chain recombines TRBV7-2 with TRBJ1-1; D gene unclear. Germline assignment: CDR1 SGHTA and CDR2 FQGNSA. The CDR3 runs 13 residues. CDR3 in DNA: TGTGCCAGCAGCCGGGCGATGAACGCTGAAGCTTTCTTT. It encodes CASSRAMNAEAFF.

This clonotype has only a few counts. The V call is TRBV6-2 or TRBV6-3, the J call TRBJ1-5; no firm D call. There are 13 residues in the CDR3. Germline CDR1 MNHEY, CDR2 SVGEGT. Between the trimmed V and J ends, which lost 4 bases and 9 bases, there was a span of 13 bases. CDR3 sequence: CASSSLGQRPQHF. DNA for the CDR3: TGTGCCAGCAGTTCCCTAGGGCAGCGGCCCCAGCATTTT.

As concerns this clonotype: An end of the junction differs from the germline gene, which may be a read error. V is TRBV11-3 and J is TRBJ2-7; D call uncertain. CDR1 and CDR2 (germline): SGHNT, YENEEA. This CDR3 spans 14 amino acids. The CDR3 is CASSQDPLVGEQYF. CDR3 nucleotides: TGCGCCAGCAGCCAAGATCCGCTAGTGGGCGAGCAGTACTTC.

As concerns this clonotype: With a much larger clone just one base away, this may be a read error. The chain is built from TRBV12-3 or TRBV12-4 and TRBJ1-4; D remains unclear. The CDR3 consists of 13 residues. Deletions cut 8 bases from V and 0 bases from J, with 7 bases between. The CDR3 nucleotides are TGTGCCAGCGCAGTAGCAACTAATGAAAAACTGTTTTTT. Protein: CASAVATNEKLFF.

The chain employs TRBV12-3 or TRBV12-4 and TRBJ2-1, with TRBD2 matching over 8 bases. The junction had 12 bases not matched to a gene; V was cut back by 6 bases and J by 14 bases. CDR3 size: 13 residues. The CDR3 loop is CASRDGTSGTEFF. CDR3 sequence (DNA): TGTGCCAGCAGAGACGGGACTAGTGGGACTGAGTTCTTC.

This clonotype was observed many times. The V gene is TRBV2, the J gene TRBJ1-3; no definite D call. This CDR3 is 15 amino acids long. Germline V CDR1 and CDR2: SNHLY, FYNNEI. V lost 1 base, J lost 2 bases, and 9 bases lay in between. CDR3 sequence: CASSEDIVAGNTIYF. CDR3 DNA sequence: TGTGCCAGCAGTGAAGATATTGTGGCTGGAAACACCATATATTTT.

The chain joins TRBV12-3 or TRBV12-4 to TRBJ2-7; 7 bases align to TRBD2. The V and J ends lost 6 bases and 5 bases, in that order; junction bases with no gene match: 1. The CDR3 has 11 residues. The CDR3 nucleotides read TGTGCCAGCAGCCGGGGGGACGAGCAGTACTTC. As protein: CASSRGDEQYF.

This clonotype was counted many times. The chain carries TRBV28 and TRBJ1-5; 11 bases match TRBD1. CDR3 length: 16 amino acids. Germline V gene sequence: CDR1 MDHEN, CDR2 SYDVKM. The ends lost 4 bases at V and 1 base at J; junction bases unmatched: 3. CDR3 nucleotide sequence: TGTGCCAGCAGTTCGGGGACAGGGGGGAGCAATCAGCCCCAGCATTTT. It specifies CASSSGTGGSNQPQHF.

In this sample, this clonotype turned up many times. CDR3 amino acids: CASSIGAVNQPQHF. Written as DNA, the CDR3 is TGTGCCAGTAGTATAGGGGCAGTGAATCAGCCCCAGCATTTT. The V call is TRBV19, the J call TRBJ1-5; D unresolved. Germline values: CDR1 LNHDA, CDR2 SQIVND (reference sequence). This CDR3 is 14 amino acids long. V lost 1 base to trimming and J lost 4 bases, with 8 bases between them.

This clonotype came up once. In DNA form, the CDR3 reads TGTGCCAGCAGTGACCTATCAGAGCAGTACTTC. Translated: CASSDLSEQYF. The chain employs TRBV6-2 or TRBV6-3 and TRBJ2-7; D unclear. Germline lookup yields CDR1 MNHEY and CDR2 SVGEGT. The ends were cut back, 5 bases at V and 7 bases at J, with 9 bases in the middle. This CDR3 is 11 amino acids long.

This clonotype was seen only a few times. This rearrangement joins TRBV20-1 to TRBJ2-7; D is unclear. Trimming pared 0 bases from V and 3 bases from J, leaving 18 bases between. This CDR3 is 16 amino acids long. CDR1 and CDR2 (germline): DFQATT, SNEGSKA (reference sequence). This CDR3 is CSAREARTTQFYEQYF. CDR3 bases: TGCAGTGCTAGAGAGGCCCGAACTACCCAGTTCTACGAGCAGTACTTC.